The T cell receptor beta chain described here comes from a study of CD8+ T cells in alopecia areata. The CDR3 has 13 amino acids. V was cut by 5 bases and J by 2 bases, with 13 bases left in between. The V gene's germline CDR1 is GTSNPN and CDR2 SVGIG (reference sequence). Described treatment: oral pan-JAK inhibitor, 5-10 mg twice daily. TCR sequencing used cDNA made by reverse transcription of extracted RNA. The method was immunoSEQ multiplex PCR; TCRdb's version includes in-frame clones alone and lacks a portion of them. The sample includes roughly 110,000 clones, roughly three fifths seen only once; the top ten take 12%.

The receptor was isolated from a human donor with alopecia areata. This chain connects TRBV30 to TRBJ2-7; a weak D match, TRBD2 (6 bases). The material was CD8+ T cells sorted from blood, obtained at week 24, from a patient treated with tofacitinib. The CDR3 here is CAWGRGRTYEQYF. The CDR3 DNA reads TGTGCCTGGGGTCGGGGGAGGACCTACGAGCAGTACTTC.